The 12 T cell receptor beta chains in this list originate from one sample, sequenced in a study of blood T cells in healthy people across ages. Primers used in a second PCR of about 7 to 11 cycles were a sample-barcoded 5' primer and a J-beta primer mix. TCRdb reprocessed the 5' RACE reads via MiXCR and lists one record per CDR3 protein. The repertoire holds about 760,000 distinct CDR3 sequences, with roughly 50% as singletons. Sequencing was done on a sample of blood. The receptor source for this set is a man between 40 and 49 years old in good health.

The chain combines TRBV20-1 with TRBJ2-6; D is uncertain. Germline-derived CDR1 and CDR2 are DFQATT and SNEGSKA (reference sequence). Trimming pared 1 base from V and 0 bases from J, leaving 1 base between. The CDR3 totals 13 residues. CDR3 DNA: TGCAGTGCTAGAGCCTCTGGGGCCAACGTCCTGACTTTC. Translating it yields CSARASGANVLTF.

J is TRBJ1-4 and V is TRBV9; 7 bases are shared with TRBD1. The CDR3 sequence is 14 residues long. Germline V gene sequence: CDR1 SGDLS, CDR2 YYNGEE. Trimming at V came to 3 bases and at J to 8 bases, leaving 7 bases not matched to a gene. The CDR3 DNA follows: TGTGCCAGCAGCGATACAGGGGATAACGAAAAACTGTTTTTT. This encodes CASSDTGDNEKLFF.

A word on this clonotype: No DNA is shown, since the ends of the CDR3 on it are uncertain; the CDR3 is the one TCRdb lists. The chain uses TRBV9 and TRBJ2-7; the D call in the table, TRBD1, was not verified against the DNA. Germline V gene lookup returns CDR1 SGDLS and CDR2 YYNGEE. The CDR3 is made up of 12 amino acids, end residues included. This CDR3 is CASSVGQGATYF.

This clonotype is a singleton in its sample. The rearrangement links TRBV28 to TRBJ2-7; D perhaps matches TRBD1 (5 bases). This CDR3 has 15 residues. Germline CDR1 is MDHEN and CDR2 is SYDVKM. The germline V and J ends were trimmed by 7 bases and 0 bases, with 16 bases remaining between them. The CDR3 loop reads CASMSGGAASYEQYF. CDR3 in DNA: TGTGCCAGCATGTCCGGTGGGGCAGCCTCCTACGAGCAGTACTTC.

V is TRBV27 and J is TRBJ2-4; 7 bases line up with TRBD1. The J call is in doubt because the DNA end fits TRBJ2-7 better. Germline-derived CDR1 and CDR2 are MNHEY and SMNVEV (reference sequence). This CDR3 has 15 amino acids. The CDR3 DNA sequence: TGTGCCAGCAGTTTCCAAGACAGGGACCTCTACGAGCAGTACTTC. This sequence encodes CASSFQDRDLYEQYF.

This clonotype has a count of ten or more. The V call is TRBV20-1, the J call TRBJ2-1; 8 nucleotides align to TRBD2. CDR1 and CDR2 (germline): DFQATT, SNEGSKA (reference sequence). V trimming: 3 bases; J trimming: 7 bases; junction bases outside the gene matches: 8. The CDR3 length is 14 residues. The CDR3 DNA reads TGCAGTGCTAGCATCAGCGGGAGTCGTAATGAGCAGTTCTTC. Its protein product is CSASISGSRNEQFF.

The chain uses TRBV5-1 and TRBJ2-1; weak D call: TRBD1 (6 bases). Trimming cost V 4 bases and J 2 bases, with 13 bases left between them. Looked up from germline, CDR1 is SGHRS and CDR2 is YFSETQ. The CDR3 has 15 amino acids. The CDR3 nucleotides read TGCGCCAGCAGCCCGCAGGGGAAGCCCTACAATGAGCAGTTCTTC. Its translation: CASSPQGKPYNEQFF.

The genes are TRBV11-3 and TRBJ1-1, with 7 bases lining up with TRBD1. This CDR3 has 15 amino acids. CDR1 is SGHNT, CDR2 YENEEA, per germline. J was trimmed by 0 bases and V by 5 bases; bases with no gene match: 6. CDR3 region: CASSREGQMNTEAFF. CDR3 in DNA: TGTGCCAGCAGCCGTGAGGGACAGATGAACACTGAAGCTTTCTTT.

This clonotype was seen just once. The chain couples TRBV6-6 to TRBJ2-1; D gene ambiguous. This CDR3 is built from 13 residues. Per the germline V gene, CDR1 is MNHNY and CDR2 is SVGAGI (reference sequence). V lost 5 bases to trimming and J lost 6 bases, with 11 bases between them. For the CDR3, the DNA is TGTGCCAGCAGTGACATAAGGTCCAATGAGCAGTTCTTC. Amino acid sequence: CASSDIRSNEQFF.

The chain uses TRBV27 and TRBJ2-1; D is perhaps TRBD1 (5 bases). CDR3 length equals 13 residues. Trimming stripped 5 bases from V and 3 bases from J, with 8 bases between. Per germline, CDR1 MNHEY and CDR2 SMNVEV (reference sequence). The CDR3 coding sequence is TGTGCCAGCAGTATCGACAGCTACAATGAGCAGTTCTTC. Residues: CASSIDSYNEQFF.

The CDR3 nucleotides read TGTGCCAGTTCTCCACGCGCGCCTTCGGACTATGGCTACACCTTC. It encodes CASSPRAPSDYGYTF. V is TRBV7-9 and J is TRBJ1-2; D ambiguous. The CDR3 totals 15 residues. V was trimmed by 9 bases and J by 3 bases, leaving 20 bases between them. Germline loops: CDR1 SEHNR, CDR2 FQNEAQ (reference sequence).

CDR3 DNA sequence: TGCGCCAGCAGCTCGCGCCGGACTAGCGGGGGGGTCAATGAGCAGTTCTTC. Its protein is CASSSRRTSGGVNEQFF. V is TRBV4-3 and J is TRBJ2-1; 15 bases map to TRBD2. V lost 5 bases, J lost 6 bases, and 8 bases stayed unmatched. Germline lookup yields CDR1 LGHNA and CDR2 YSLEER. The CDR3 has 17 residues.